The next 29 T cell receptor beta chains were all read from a single sample in a study of human T cells and chemical hapten exposure. Time point given: patch test 1, 2 weeks after DPC sensitization. Sample treatment: therapeutic diphenylcyclopropenone sensitization with weekly scalp DPC. TCRdb passed the RACE reads through MiXCR, listing each CDR3 protein once. Altogether 120,000 or so distinct CDR3 sequences are present, roughly an eighth being singletons, with the ten largest covering less than 0.95%. Sequencing used whole blood, obtained in connection with sensitization to the hapten diphenylcyclopropenone (DPC). The source of these receptors is a man between 18 and 35 years old with alopecia areata. Some clones in this sample may be carry-over from other donors' samples.

The sample holds many counts of this clonotype. V is TRBV5-1 and J is TRBJ2-1; 12 nucleotides match TRBD2. The CDR3 spans 17 residues. The V gene end was trimmed by 4 bases and the J gene end by 3 bases; junction bases not matched to a gene: 8. CDR1 and CDR2 from the germline V gene are SGHRS and YFSETQ. The CDR3 sequence: CASSPSGGATGYNEQFF. CDR3 bases: TGCGCCAGCAGCCCTAGCGGGGGGGCCACGGGCTACAATGAGCAGTTCTTC.

This clonotype was observed many times. The V gene is TRBV5-1, the J gene TRBJ2-3; unclear D gene. CDR1 SGHRS and CDR2 YFSETQ come from the germline V gene. The CDR3 runs 15 residues. Trimming cost V 6 bases and J 2 bases, with 16 bases left between them. The CDR3 DNA follows: TGCGCCAGCAAATTGGAAGCTTCGACCACAGATACGCAGTATTTT. Its protein product is CASKLEASTTDTQYF.

This clonotype was picked up a small number of times. The genes are TRBV6-2 or TRBV6-3 and TRBJ1-2; D is unclear. This CDR3 has 13 amino acids. Germline V lookup: CDR1 MNHEY, CDR2 SVGEGT. Trimming shortened V by 6 bases and J by 4 bases, and 12 bases separated the two germline ends. The CDR3 loop reads CASRGSAIYGYTF. The CDR3 DNA reads TGTGCCAGCAGGGGATCGGCGATCTATGGCTACACCTTC.

The chain couples TRBV25-1 to TRBJ1-1; possibly TRBD1 for D (5 bases). The CDR3 runs to 12 residues. V dropped 10 bases and J dropped 4 bases, with 13 bases sitting between them. CDR1 and CDR2 (germline): MGHDK, SYGVNS. This chain's CDR3 is CATDRVSTEAFF. The DNA for the CDR3 is TGTGCCACAGACAGAGTCAGCACTGAAGCTTTCTTT. The whole variable domain, filled in from reference TRBV25-1 and TRBJ1-1, reads EADIYQTPRYLVIGTGKKITLECSQTMGHDKMYWYQQDPGMELHLIHYSYGVNSTEKGDLSSESTVSRIRTEHFPLTLESARPSHTSQYLCATDRVSTEAFFGQGTRLTVV.

This clonotype came up a few times. The genes are TRBV6-5 and TRBJ2-7; possible D gene TRBD1, 8 bases. The germline V gene encodes CDR1 MNHEY and CDR2 SVGAGI. Trimming pared 2 bases from V and 3 bases from J, leaving 17 bases between. The CDR3 length is 16 residues. CDR3 DNA: TGTGCCAGCAGTTACAGGGAGGACAGGGAGGGCTACGAGCAGTACTTC. Encoded protein: CASSYREDREGYEQYF.

The gene calls are TRBV5-1 and TRBJ2-2; D might be TRBD1 (5 bases). Germline assignment: CDR1 SGHRS and CDR2 YFSETQ. The ends were cut back, 2 bases at V and 4 bases at J, with 12 bases in the middle. The CDR3 totals 15 residues. The CDR3 nucleotides are TGCGCCAGCAGCTTTTTGGGGCACGGCACCGGGGAGCTGTTTTTT. The encoded protein is CASSFLGHGTGELFF.

This clonotype is classed as medium-sized (0.01 to 0.1%). V gene TRBV29-1 combines with J gene TRBJ2-1; D is perhaps TRBD1 (6 bases). In germline, CDR1 is SQVTM, CDR2 ANQGSEA. The CDR3 extends over 14 amino acids. V shed 5 bases and J shed 0 bases, with 11 bases lying between them. The CDR3 bases are TGCAGCGTTCGGACAGCCTTCTCCTACAATGAGCAGTTCTTC. Translating gives CSVRTAFSYNEQFF.

The gene calls are TRBV2 and TRBJ1-2, with 7 bases that match TRBD1. V shed 8 bases, J shed 5 bases, and the junction held 8 bases outside the gene matches. Germline values: CDR1 SNHLY, CDR2 FYNNEI. The CDR3 totals 13 residues. This chain's CDR3 is CASLRDSGYGYTF. The CDR3 bases are TGTGCCAGCCTCCGGGACAGTGGATATGGCTACACCTTC.

This chain links TRBV7-6 with TRBJ2-7; TRBD2 is a possible D gene (6 bases). Germline CDR1 SGHVS, CDR2 FNYEAQ. V gave up 5 bases and J gave up 5 bases, with 16 bases separating them. CDR3 size: 14 residues. CDR3 in DNA: TGTGCCAGCAGCCCTTCGGAGGGGTGGCACGAGCAGTACGTC. The encoded protein is CASSPSEGWHEQYV.

CDR3 bases: TGTGCCAGCAGCGTAGACGAGGGCGCGATCTATGGCTACACCTTC. It codes for CASSVDEGAIYGYTF. The V and J genes are TRBV9 and TRBJ1-2, with D unresolved. The germline gives CDR1 SGDLS, CDR2 YYNGEE. The CDR3 has 15 residues. V shed 0 bases and J shed 4 bases, with 13 bases lying between them.

In its sample, this clonotype was seen many times. The chain uses TRBV29-1 and TRBJ2-5; D unresolved. Trimming took off 4 bases at V and 2 bases at J, with 8 bases between the two ends. CDR1 is SQVTM and CDR2 is ANQGSEA in the germline V gene. This CDR3 has 12 amino acids. CDR3 sequence reads: CSVGVGQETQYF. The CDR3 nucleotides read TGCAGCGTTGGGGTCGGTCAAGAGACCCAGTACTTC.

The chain combines TRBV14 with TRBJ2-3, with D maybe TRBD2 (6 bases). Germline V CDR1 and CDR2: SGHDN, FVKESK. The CDR3 consists of 16 residues. V was cut by 4 bases and J by 5 bases, with 19 bases left in between. CDR3 region: CASSRRGLRLGDTQYF. Here the CDR3 DNA reads TGTGCCAGCAGCCGTCGCGGACTACGACTTGGAGATACGCAGTATTTT.

This chain links TRBV3-1 with TRBJ1-2, with TRBD1 as a possible D gene (6 bases). The CDR3 sequence is 15 residues long. CDR1 and CDR2 (germline): LGHDT, YNNKEL (reference sequence). Between the trimmed V and J ends, which lost 0 bases and 4 bases, there was a span of 12 bases. CDR3 amino acids: CASSQEWQGIYGYTF. CDR3 DNA: TGTGCCAGCAGCCAAGAATGGCAGGGGATCTATGGCTACACCTTC.

This clonotype turned up a few times. DNA of the CDR3: TGTGCCAGCAGCGACACAGTTTACTCACCCCTCCACTTT. Protein product: CASSDTVYSPLHF. The chain couples TRBV7-9 to TRBJ1-6; D call uncertain. Trimming stripped 5 bases from V and 10 bases from J, with 12 bases between. Germline assignment: CDR1 SEHNR and CDR2 FQNEAQ (reference sequence). The length of the CDR3 is 13 residues.

This clonotype was detected a few times. The chain is built from TRBV6-2 or TRBV6-3 and TRBJ2-7, with TRBD1 identical over 7 bases. From germline, CDR1 is MNHEY and CDR2 SVGEGT. The CDR3 spans 15 residues. V gave up 2 bases and J gave up 3 bases; unmatched junction bases: 7. The CDR3 region has the DNA TGTGCCAGCAGTTACAAGGGGGCAGTTGGCTACGAGCAGTACGTC. Translation: CASSYKGAVGYEQYV.

This sequence joins TRBV7-8 and TRBJ1-6; D might be TRBD1 (6 bases). V was clipped by 5 bases and J by 6 bases, with 11 bases between them. This CDR3 spans 14 amino acids. The germline V gene has CDR1 SGHVS and CDR2 FQNEAQ. CDR3 in amino acids: CASSVTGFNSPLHF. DNA for the CDR3: TGTGCCAGCAGCGTTACAGGGTTTAATTCACCCCTCCACTTT.

This clonotype was counted between two and nine times. The chain is built from TRBV18 and TRBJ1-3, with D unclear. V gave up 0 bases and J gave up 0 bases, with 9 bases separating them. Germline V gene lookup returns CDR1 KGHSH and CDR2 LQKENI. The CDR3 spans 16 residues. The DNA for the CDR3 is TGTGCCAGCTCACCACCGAACAGCCGCTCTGGAAACACCATATATTTT. This codes for CASSPPNSRSGNTIYF.

The CDR3: CASSSYNRADTQYF. The CDR3 DNA reads TGTGCCAGCAGTTCGTATAACCGGGCAGATACGCAGTATTTT. The rearrangement uses TRBV28 and TRBJ2-3; D is ambiguous. Trimming shortened V by 4 bases and J by 4 bases, and 12 bases separated the two germline ends. The germline gives CDR1 MDHEN, CDR2 SYDVKM. There are 14 residues in the CDR3.

The chain recombines TRBV18 with TRBJ2-2; D gene uncertain. Looked up from germline, CDR1 is KGHSH and CDR2 is LQKENI. V gave up 3 bases and J gave up 4 bases, with 18 bases separating them. The CDR3 is 17 residues long. The CDR3 nucleotides read TGTGCCAGCTCACCGGAAGTTTCAGGTCTACGCACCGGGGAGCTGTTTTTT. Its translation is CASSPEVSGLRTGELFF.

This clonotype was detected many times. The chain is built from TRBV29-1 and TRBJ1-1; D remains ambiguous. Germline CDR1 reads SQVTM; CDR2 reads ANQGSEA. The CDR3 totals 13 residues. The ends were cut back, 4 bases at V and 5 bases at J, with 14 bases in the middle. The CDR3 DNA follows: TGCAGCGTTGTTCTCATCCAAGCTACTGAAGCTTTCTTT. Protein sequence: CSVVLIQATEAFF. Full variable domain (rest looked up from reference TRBV29-1 and TRBJ1-1): SAVISQKPSRDICQRGTSLTIQCQVDSQVTMMFWYRQQPGQSLTLIATANQGSEATYESGFVIDKFPISRPNLTFSTLTVSNMSPEDSSIYLCSVVLIQATEAFFGQGTRLTVV.

Only a few counts were recorded for this clonotype. This chain uses TRBV7-9 with TRBJ1-4, with D perhaps matching TRBD1 (5 bases). The CDR3 runs to 17 residues. Germline CDR1 and CDR2: SEHNR and FQNEAQ (reference sequence). V was shortened by 5 bases and J by 2 bases, with 18 bases between the two germline ends. The CDR3 DNA reads as TGTGCCAGCAGCACAAGGGACGGCGGGTTGACTAATGAAAAACTGTTTTTT. Amino acids: CASSTRDGGLTNEKLFF. The variable domain in full, with the rest retrieved from reference TRBV7-9 and TRBJ1-4, is DTGVSQNPRHKITKRGQNVTFRCDPISEHNRLYWYRQTLGQGPEFLTYFQNEAQLEKSRLLSDRFSAERPKGSFSTLEIQRTEQGDSAMYLCASSTRDGGLTNEKLFFGSGTQLSVL.

This clonotype was observed once. This clone may be a read error of a much larger clone one base away. The CDR3 spells CVSSPLAEEAFF. The DNA for the CDR3 is TGTGTCAGCTCACCGTTGGCCGAGGAAGCTTTCTTT. The rearrangement links TRBV18 to TRBJ1-1; D gene unclear. The germline V gene encodes CDR1 KGHSH and CDR2 LQKENI. The CDR3 loop spans 12 amino acids.

The chain couples TRBV7-3 to TRBJ1-1; 7 bases agree with TRBD1. J was trimmed by 11 bases and V by 2 bases; bases with no gene match: 5. Germline-derived CDR1 and CDR2 are SGHTA and FQGTGA. This CDR3 spans 12 amino acids. The CDR3: CASSLRDRGAFF. CDR3 coding DNA: TGTGCCAGCAGCTTACGGGACAGAGGGGCTTTCTTT. Full variable domain (missing parts from reference TRBV7-3 and TRBJ1-1): GAGVSQTPSNKVTEKGKYVELRCDPISGHTALYWYRQSLGQGPEFLIYFQGTGAADDSGLPNDRFFAVRPEGSVSTLKIQRTERGDSAVYLCASSLRDRGAFFGQGTRLTVV.

This clonotype has ten or more counts. The V and J genes are TRBV6-1 and TRBJ2-2, with D possibly being TRBD2 (6 bases). Germline CDR1 reads MNHNS; CDR2 reads SASEGT. The CDR3 loop spans 14 amino acids. Trimming shortened V by 7 bases and J by 3 bases, and 12 bases separated the two germline ends. This CDR3 is CASMEGADTGELFF. For the CDR3, the DNA is TGTGCCAGCATGGAGGGAGCCGACACCGGGGAGCTGTTTTTT.

This clonotype was counted between two and nine times. The chain links TRBV11-2 to TRBJ2-3; 7 nucleotides align to TRBD1. V was clipped by 5 bases and J by 1 base; unmatched bases: 9. Looked up from germline, CDR1 is SGHAT and CDR2 is FQNNGV. The CDR3 is made up of 16 amino acids. The CDR3: CASSVLRGQRTDTQYF. CDR3 nucleotides: TGTGCCAGCAGCGTTCTCCGGGGACAGCGCACAGATACGCAGTATTTT.

This clonotype was detected only a few times. CDR3 sequence: CASSLGRRGREQFF. In DNA, the CDR3 is TGTGCCAGCAGCTTAGGTCGACGAGGACGGGAGCAGTTCTTC. The genes are TRBV7-6 and TRBJ2-1; D ambiguous. Germline CDR1 SGHVS, CDR2 FNYEAQ. This CDR3 has 14 residues. V was shortened by 1 base and J by 10 bases, with 14 bases between the two germline ends.

This chain links TRBV14 with TRBJ2-7; TRBD2 is a possible D gene (5 bases). Per germline, CDR1 SGHDN and CDR2 FVKESK. Between the trimmed V and J ends, which lost 0 bases and 10 bases, there was a span of 16 bases. CDR3 size: 14 residues. The CDR3 spells CASSQDQRVPIQYV. The CDR3 DNA is TGTGCCAGCAGCCAAGATCAGAGGGTTCCTATTCAGTACGTC.

The chain is built from TRBV4-1 and TRBJ1-3, with D perhaps matching TRBD1 (6 bases). The CDR3 extends over 14 amino acids. Trimming cost V 1 base and J 7 bases, with 11 bases left between them. Germline CDR1 and CDR2: MGHRA and YSYEKL. CDR3 in amino acids: CASSQAGDGNTIYF. The CDR3 coding sequence is TGCGCCAGCAGCCAAGCAGGGGACGGTAACACCATATATTTT.

The V call is TRBV7-9, the J call TRBJ2-2; D gene ambiguous. Trimming stripped 1 base from V and 6 bases from J, with 6 bases between. Germline loops: CDR1 SEHNR, CDR2 FQNEAQ (reference sequence). The CDR3 is 13 amino acids. The CDR3 bases are TGTGCCAGCAGCTTAGTTGCCGCCGGGGAGCTGTTTTTT. Translated, it gives CASSLVAAGELFF.